This TCR beta chain was found in a study of early T cells in non-severe SARS-CoV-2 infection. This clonotype was detected only a few times. cDNA molecules, individually, were tagged with unique molecular identifiers. TCRdb re-derived calls from the 5' RACE reads in MiXCR, one entry per CDR3 protein. The sample shows tens of thousands of distinct CDR3 sequences, under 15% of them seen only once. This CDR3 has 15 residues. Trimming removed 2 bases at V and 5 bases at J, with 15 bases between. CDR1 is MNHEY and CDR2 is SMNVEV in the germline V gene (reference sequence). The TCR comes from an adult who was a healthcare worker with PCR-confirmed SARS-CoV-2 infection or an uninfected control (not recorded which). Sequenced material: whole blood. J is TRBJ1-1 and V is TRBV27; D not certain. CDR3 amino acids: CASSLRLGRRTEAFF. CDR3 nucleotide sequence: TGTGCCAGCAGTTTACGGCTGGGAAGGAGGACTGAAGCTTTCTTT.